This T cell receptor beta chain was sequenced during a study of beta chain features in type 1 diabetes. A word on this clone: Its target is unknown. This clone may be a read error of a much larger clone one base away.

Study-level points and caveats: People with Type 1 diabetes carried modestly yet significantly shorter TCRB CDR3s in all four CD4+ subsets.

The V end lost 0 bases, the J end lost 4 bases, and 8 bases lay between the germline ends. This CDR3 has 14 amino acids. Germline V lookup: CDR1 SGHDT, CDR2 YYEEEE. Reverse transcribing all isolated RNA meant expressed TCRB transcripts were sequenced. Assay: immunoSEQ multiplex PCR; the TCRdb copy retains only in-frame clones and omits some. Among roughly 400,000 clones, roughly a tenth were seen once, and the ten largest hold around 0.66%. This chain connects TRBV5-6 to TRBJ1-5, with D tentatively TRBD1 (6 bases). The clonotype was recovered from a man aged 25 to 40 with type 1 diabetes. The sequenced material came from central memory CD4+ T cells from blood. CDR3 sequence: CASSLGGGNQPQHF. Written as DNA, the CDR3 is TGTGCCAGCAGCTTGGGAGGGGGAAATCAGCCCCAGCATTTT.